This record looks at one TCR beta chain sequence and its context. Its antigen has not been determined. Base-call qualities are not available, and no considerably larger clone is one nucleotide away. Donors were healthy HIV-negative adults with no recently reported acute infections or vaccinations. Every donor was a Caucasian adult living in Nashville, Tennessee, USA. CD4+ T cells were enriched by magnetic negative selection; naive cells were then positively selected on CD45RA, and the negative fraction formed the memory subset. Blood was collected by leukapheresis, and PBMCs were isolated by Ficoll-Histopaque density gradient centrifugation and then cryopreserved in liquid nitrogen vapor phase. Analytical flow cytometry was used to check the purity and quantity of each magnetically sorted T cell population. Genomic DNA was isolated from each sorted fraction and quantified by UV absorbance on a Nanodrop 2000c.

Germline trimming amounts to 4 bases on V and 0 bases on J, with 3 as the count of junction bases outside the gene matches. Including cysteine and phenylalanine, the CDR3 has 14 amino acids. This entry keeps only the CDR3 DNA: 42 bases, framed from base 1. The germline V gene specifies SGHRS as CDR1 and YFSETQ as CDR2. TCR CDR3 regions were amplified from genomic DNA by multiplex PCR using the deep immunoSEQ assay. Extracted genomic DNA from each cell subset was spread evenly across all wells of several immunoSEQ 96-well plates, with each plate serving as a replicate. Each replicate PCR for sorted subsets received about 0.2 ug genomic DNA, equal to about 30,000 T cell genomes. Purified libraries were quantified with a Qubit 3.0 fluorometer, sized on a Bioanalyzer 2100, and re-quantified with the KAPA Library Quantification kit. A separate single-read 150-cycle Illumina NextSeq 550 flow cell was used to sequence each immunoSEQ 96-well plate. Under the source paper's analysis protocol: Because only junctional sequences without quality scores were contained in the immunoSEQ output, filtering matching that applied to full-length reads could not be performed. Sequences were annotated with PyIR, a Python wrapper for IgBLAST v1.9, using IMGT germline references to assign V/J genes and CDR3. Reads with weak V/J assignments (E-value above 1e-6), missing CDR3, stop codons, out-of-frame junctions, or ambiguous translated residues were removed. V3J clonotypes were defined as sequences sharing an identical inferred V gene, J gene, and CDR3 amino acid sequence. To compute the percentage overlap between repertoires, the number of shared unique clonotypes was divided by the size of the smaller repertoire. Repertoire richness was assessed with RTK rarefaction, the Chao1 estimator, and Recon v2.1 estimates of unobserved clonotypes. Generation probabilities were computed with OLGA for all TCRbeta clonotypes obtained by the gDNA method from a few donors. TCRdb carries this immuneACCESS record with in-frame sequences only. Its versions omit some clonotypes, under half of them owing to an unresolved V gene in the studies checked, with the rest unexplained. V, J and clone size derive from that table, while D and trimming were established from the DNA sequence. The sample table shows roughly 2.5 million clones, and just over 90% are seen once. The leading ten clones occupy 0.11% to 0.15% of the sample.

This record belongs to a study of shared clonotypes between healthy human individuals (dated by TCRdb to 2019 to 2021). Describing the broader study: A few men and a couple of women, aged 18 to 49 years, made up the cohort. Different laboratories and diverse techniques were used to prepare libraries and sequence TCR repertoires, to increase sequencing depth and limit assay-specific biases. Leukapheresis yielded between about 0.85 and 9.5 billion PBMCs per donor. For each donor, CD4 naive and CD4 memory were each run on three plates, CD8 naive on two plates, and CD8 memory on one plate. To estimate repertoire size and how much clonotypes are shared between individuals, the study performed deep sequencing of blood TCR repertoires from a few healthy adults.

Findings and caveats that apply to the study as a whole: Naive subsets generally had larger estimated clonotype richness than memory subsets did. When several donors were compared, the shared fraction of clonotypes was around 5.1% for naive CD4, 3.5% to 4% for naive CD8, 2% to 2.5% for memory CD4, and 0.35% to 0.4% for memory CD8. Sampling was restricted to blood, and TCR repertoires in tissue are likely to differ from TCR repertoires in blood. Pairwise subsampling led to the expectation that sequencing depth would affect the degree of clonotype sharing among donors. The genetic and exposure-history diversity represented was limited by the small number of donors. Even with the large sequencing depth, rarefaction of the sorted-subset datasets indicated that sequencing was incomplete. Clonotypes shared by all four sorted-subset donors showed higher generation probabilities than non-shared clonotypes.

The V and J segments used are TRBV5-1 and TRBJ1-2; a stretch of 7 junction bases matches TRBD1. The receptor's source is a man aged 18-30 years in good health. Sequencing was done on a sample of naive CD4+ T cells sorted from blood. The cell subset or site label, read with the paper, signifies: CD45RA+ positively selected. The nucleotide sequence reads TGCGCCAGCAGCGGGGACAGCTCTAACTATGGCTACACCTTC. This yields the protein CASSGDSSNYGYTF.